This TCR beta chain was sequenced during a study of cytomegalovirus exposure and HLA in healthy donors (dated 2017 in TCRdb). With regard to the full study: An earlier analysis of roughly 500 of the donors reported about 260 Gb of sequence data and 117 million unique TCR beta sequences obtained from around 170 million T cells. An early release covering just under 650 HLA-typed donors comprised about 290 gigabases of sequencing data and 85 million or so unique TCR sequences. The genetic ancestry cluster associated with self-reported Caucasian donors included approximately 85% of the 398 genotyped donors. The study aimed to test whether cataloging public T cell receptors could reveal signatures of past pathogen exposure. Using immunosequencing, the study profiled T cell repertoires from 666 subjects and related those repertoires to cytomegalovirus serostatus. In addition to the first cohort of 500 to 850 subjects, a separate validation cohort of 120 different subjects was used. To predict cytomegalovirus infection status, the study brought together high-throughput TCR immunosequencing, statistical association of individual TCRs with disease status, and machine learning. To study patterns of TCR occurrence, a later analysis re-analyzed previously published TCR beta repertoires from 700 or so donors and added high-resolution HLA genotyping. The later analysis used no new phenotypic data to find candidate immune exposures, relying instead on TCR beta sequences and their occurrence across donors. To decide whether each TCR beta V gene segment behaved as functional or pseudogenic, an earlier analysis of over 500 of the donors relied on high-throughput TCR beta sequencing. Donor age, sex, ethnicity and CMV serostatus were compiled alongside the repertoire data. A later genetic analysis took genome-wide SNP genotypes for about 65% of the roughly 670 donors and used that subset as a discovery cohort. All discovery cohort repertoires had been generated using a single sequencing platform. HLA typing included class I and class II loci at four-digit resolution. Typing coverage varied by locus: roughly 620-630 donors for A, B, C, DRB1 and DQB1; roughly 510 for DQA1; approximately 570 for DPA1; roughly 450 for DPB1. Four to six DR-DQ haplotypes were handled as single units for association and clustering, since linkage in the cohort was strong. Across about 380 genotyped donors of the cohort, an average of approximately 240,000 unique TCR beta nucleotide sequences per donor were sequenced, and roughly 20% of those sequences were non-productive. Points the paper makes about the study in general: Several of the top co-occurrence clusters appeared to be linked to parvovirus B19, influenza, CMV and Epstein-Barr virus, according to a later analysis. Because HLA typing was unavailable for some donors at each locus, only the typed subset was used in association tests. Roughly uniform sequencing depth across donors was assumed in presence/absence analyses, although this assumption may not hold. When HLA alleles, especially DR and DQ, strongly co-occurred, attributing TCR associations to individual alleles was difficult. An association between a missense DCLRE1C variant and V-gene and J-gene trimming of TCR beta chains was found in a later genetic analysis and replicated in an independent cohort. A total of 164 TCR beta chains were listed by the study as associated with cytomegalovirus. It was suggested by the authors that the approach could potentially be generalized to other disease states and immunological phenotypes. Linkage disequilibrium might explain the correlated functional status among segregating V segments, but an unknown experimental factor could not be ruled out. According to a later analysis, TCR association rates differed among HLA loci, with DRB1 alleles showing the most associated TCRs and HLA-C alleles showing the fewest. A cluster of highly shared sequence variants was judged likely to represent a technical artifact of the sequencing pipeline. In a later analysis, most CMV-associated TCR beta chains were found to appear HLA-restricted, with HLA associations seemingly driven largely by CMV exposure. Because counts were too low, 15 or so rarely observed V segments, including chromosome 9 orphons, were excluded from the earlier analysis of a few hundred of the donors. In vitro tests confirmed that three of the cytomegalovirus-associated TCR beta chains recognize cytomegalovirus antigens. Only TCR beta chains were sequenced in this cohort, and the absence of alpha or paired-chain data limited detectable features. Immune exposure information for the cohort was limited to CMV serostatus. A further reported finding was that TCR beta sequences accurately predicted the HLA-A and HLA-B alleles for most subjects in the first cohort. Most TCR sequences were observed very rarely across donors, whereas some public TCRs were present in many individuals. In both the original and validation cohorts, the classifier was reported to diagnose cytomegalovirus status with high specificity and sensitivity. A later analysis found that HLA-associated TCR beta chains were more clonally expanded and had lower generation probabilities than equally common non-associated chains. An earlier analysis of roughly 570 of the donors showed that most TCR beta V segments appeared in productive rearrangements either about 87% or about 30% of the time, which broadly matched IMGT annotations. The 87-base-pair reads could not distinguish some IMGT-functional V segments, including TRBV6-2 and TRBV6-3, so those segments were excluded. Specific HLA alleles were associated with roughly 17,000 TCR beta sequences at a false discovery rate of 0.05 in a later analysis. According to a later genetic analysis, donors in an Asian-associated ancestry cluster had fewer N-insertions in productive TCRs than the approximately 650-donor mean.

The cohort consisted of 670 or so healthy bone marrow donors. Cohort members were all nominally healthy when sampled, although unrecorded immune exposures were likely present. The donor was CMV seronegative and belonged to the group of several hundred seronegative cohort members. A peripheral blood sample was provided by each donor, and peripheral blood mononuclear cells were used for TCR beta sequencing. The Qiagen DNeasy Blood Extraction Kit was used to extract genomic DNA from the blood cell samples. On this clone: Which antigen it targets is not known. Base qualities are missing; no much larger clone stands one base away.

As encoded in the germline V gene, CDR1 is MDHEN while CDR2 is SYDVKM. The CDR3 spans 15 residues, from the cysteine through the phenylalanine. This entry keeps only the CDR3 DNA: 45 bases, framed from base 1. V ends up 5 bases short and J 3 bases short, with an unmatched junction base count of 7. The library was generated by the immunoSEQ multiplex PCR assay. The multiplex PCR relied on a mix of 60 forward primers for TCR Vbeta segments and 13 reverse primers for TCR Jbeta segments. The CDR3 region of rearranged TCR beta genes was amplified from genomic DNA with a multiplex PCR assay. Amplified TCR beta libraries were sequenced as 87-base-pair reads on the Illumina HiSeq System. For the original study's pipeline: A later analysis counted around 72 million unique TCR beta chains across the 700 or so repertoires, and roughly 9.9 million of these chains were shared by at least two donors. To remove PCR and sequencing errors, raw reads were error-corrected and collapsed into unique sequences using a nearest-neighbor algorithm that merged closely related sequences. CDR3 sequences were aligned to IMGT reference sequences to assign V, D and J gene segments. For a sequence to be retained, a match of at least six nucleotides was required to both a V gene segment and a J gene segment. A rearrangement was called productive if the CDR3 had no stop codons and remained in frame with V and J, and every other rearrangement was called non-productive. CDR3 was defined according to IMGT convention as the region running from the second conserved V-encoded cysteine to the conserved J-encoded phenylalanine. The earlier analysis of about 610 of the donors excluded sequences that lacked an unambiguous match to a single V gene segment. In an earlier analysis of several hundred of the donors, V segments were called functional above 56.7% productive rearrangements and were called segregating when the between-donor standard deviation exceeded 5%. To diagnose cytomegalovirus status from the catalog of TCR beta chain sequences, a statistical classification framework was built. In a later analysis, V and J genes were assigned by comparing TCR nucleotide sequences against IMGT/GENE-DB human TR gene sequences. The TCRdist pipeline was used in a later analysis to assign CDR3 sequences and most-parsimonious VDJ recombination scenarios. In a later analysis, each TCR beta chain was defined by its CDR3 amino acid sequence together with its V-gene family, and reads without a unique V-gene family were excluded. As a way to deal with suspected cross-contamination and a sequencing artifact, a later analysis dropped 500 to 700 nucleotide sequences that were highly shared and had low generation probability. In a later analysis, a clonal expansion index for each public chain was calculated from normalized within-repertoire ranks of inferred template counts. A later analysis computed generation probabilities with a VDJ recombination model fitted to out-of-frame rearrangements, and checked the results against IGoR. Hypergeometric tests were used in a later analysis to score TCR-TCR, TCR-HLA and TCR-CMV co-occurrence, with a repertoire-size bias correction applied to the TCR pairs. In a later analysis, false discovery rates were estimated by permuting HLA or CMV assignments 20 times. In a later analysis, co-occurring TCRs were grouped using DBSCAN, with TCRdist sequence similarity added in when clustering inside HLA-allele-positive subsets. Co-occurrence clustering excluded repertoires with fewer than 30,000 or more than 120,000 public chains, plus five with anomalous nucleotide sharing. Imported from immuneACCESS, the table was reduced by TCRdb to in-frame sequences with V and J called. These copies leave out some clones; in studies compared against another copy, an unresolved V gene accounts for under half, and the cause of the remainder is not known. V and J calls and clone size are as listed in that table; D and trimming were resolved from the DNA. The sample table holds about 160,000 clones, of which about 85% were seen once. The top ten constitute 1% of the sample.

This chain is built from TRBV28 and TRBJ2-1; TRBD2 fits 7 bases in the junction. Material for sequencing was PBMCs. The receptor was isolated from a boy between 2 and 10 years old in good health and CMV-seronegative. Here the CDR3 is given as CASSPLAGLYNEQFF. The DNA is TGTGCCAGCAGTCCCTTAGCGGGCCTCTACAATGAGCAGTTCTTC.